This T cell receptor beta chain was identified during a study of cytomegalovirus exposure and HLA in healthy donors. Produced via immunoSEQ multiplex PCR; TCRdb's table is partial and in-frame only. The sample has about 78,000 clones, around 96% seen once. Points from the study as a whole: The study labeled approximately 150 TCR beta chains cytomegalovirus-associated.

Concerning this clone itself: Its specificity is unknown.

CDR3 length: 14 amino acids. CDR1 is LNHDA, CDR2 SQIVND, per germline (reference sequence). J gave up 7 bases and V 6 bases, and 10 bases lay outside the gene matches. The V and J genes are TRBV19 and TRBJ2-7, with 9 bases identical to TRBD2. Sample: PBMCs. The sequence derives from a man younger than 35 in good health and CMV-seropositive. The CDR3 sequence: CASRAREGQGEQYF. In DNA, the CDR3 is TGTGCCAGTAGGGCGCGGGAGGGCCAGGGAGAGCAGTACTTC.